This TCR beta chain was identified in a study of blood T cell repertoires in COVID-19. Germline CDR1 reads SGHRS; CDR2 reads YFSETQ. V was clipped by 0 bases and J by 2 bases; unmatched bases: 1. There are 14 residues in the CDR3. Clones were read by immunoSEQ multiplex PCR, and TCRdb kept only the in-frame ones, dropping some. This table holds approximately 300,000 clones, nearly 90% found once. The TCR was taken from a woman aged 25 to 39 who had recovered from COVID-19. This sequence joins TRBV5-1 and TRBJ2-5, with TRBD2 identical over 7 bases. Specimen: PBMCs or T cells enriched from blood (not recorded which). The chain's CDR3 is CASSLVGGQETQYF. Here the CDR3 DNA reads TGCGCCAGCAGCTTGGTCGGGGGGCAAGAGACCCAGTACTTC.